This paragraph reports one TCR beta chain. The target antigen is unknown. This sample was taken from a study of T cell responses to AZD1222 COVID-19 vaccine. Study summary: Second-dose intervals near 4 or 12 weeks were combined. General study points: Breadth and depth of Spike-specific TCRs rose after two AZD1222 doses. Donors were chiefly white British, with a greater number of females, and clonal diversity was perhaps underestimated. Only a handful of AZD1222 recipients were seropositive at baseline.

CDR1 and CDR2 from the germline V gene are LGHDT and YNNKEL (reference sequence). This CDR3 is 11 amino acids long. V dropped 6 bases and J dropped 0 bases, with 3 bases sitting between them. Only in-frame clones appear in the TCRdb table, and some are missing; sequencing was by immunoSEQ multiplex PCR. Of approximately 190,000 clones in the sample, 90% to 95% are singletons; the top ten hold roughly 9.2%. The clonotype originates from an adult in good health. The input for sequencing was peripheral blood, taken on day 0 of AZD1222 vaccination. The genes are TRBV3-1 (or the pseudogene TRBV3-2) and TRBJ2-7, with D unclear. This CDR3 reads CASSVSYEQYF. CDR3 bases: TGTGCCAGCAGTGTCTCCTACGAGCAGTACTTC.